This entry lists 27 T cell receptor beta chains sequenced from one sample in a study of T cell responses to AZD1222 COVID-19 vaccine. This table comes from immunoSEQ multiplex PCR, and its TCRdb copy is limited to in-frame clones, with some not included. The sample shows 91,000 or so clones, 92% of them seen only once. This sample comprised peripheral blood, obtained 28 days after the second AZD1222 dose. These receptors were collected from an adult who received the AZD1222 COVID-19 vaccine.

J is TRBJ2-1 and V is TRBV29-1, with D hard to call. The V gene's germline CDR1 is SQVTM and CDR2 ANQGSEA. The CDR3 is made up of 9 amino acids. The ends were cut back, 7 bases at V and 6 bases at J, with 4 bases in the middle. In DNA form, the CDR3 reads TGCAGCGGAGGCAATGAGCAGTTCTTC. Its protein is CSGGNEQFF.

As DNA, the CDR3 is TGTGCCAGCAGTCGGAGAAACTATGGCTACACCTTC. It translates to CASSRRNYGYTF. V and J are TRBV2 and TRBJ1-2; D not certain. This CDR3 spans 12 amino acids. With 5 bases removed from V and 2 bases from J, the gap between germline ends came to 6 bases. The germline V gene encodes CDR1 SNHLY and CDR2 FYNNEI.

The V call is TRBV6-5, the J call TRBJ1-3, with TRBD1 identical over 8 bases. The length of the CDR3 is 14 residues. CDR1 and CDR2 (germline): MNHEY, SVGAGI. The J segment lost 11 bases and the V segment lost 5 bases, leaving 11 bases of the junction unmatched. CDR3 coding DNA: TGTGCCAGCAGTCGTCCCGGGACAGGAGATGCCATATATTTT. This translates into CASSRPGTGDAIYF.

The V and J genes are TRBV9 and TRBJ2-5; TRBD2 matches at 15 bases. Germline loops: CDR1 SGDLS, CDR2 YYNGEE. V lost 0 bases and J lost 5; bases outside the gene matches: 8. This CDR3 is 18 amino acids long. CDR3 region: CASSVGMGLAGGRETQYF. The CDR3 DNA is TGTGCCAGCAGCGTAGGGATGGGACTAGCGGGGGGAAGGGAGACCCAGTACTTC.

V gene TRBV3-1 (or the pseudogene TRBV3-2) combines with J gene TRBJ2-7, with no clear D. The CDR3 runs 14 residues. Between the trimmed V and J ends, which lost 4 bases and 2 bases, there was a span of 12 bases. CDR1 is LGHDT, CDR2 YNNKEL, per germline (reference sequence). DNA for the CDR3: TGTGCCAGCAGCCCGTATACCCTTACCTACGAGCAGTACTTC. Translating it yields CASSPYTLTYEQYF.

V and J are TRBV10-1 and TRBJ2-2; no clear D. The CDR3 spans 13 residues. Germline CDR1 and CDR2: WNHNN and SYGVQD (reference sequence). V gave up 6 bases and J gave up 5 bases, with 10 bases separating them. CDR3 sequence: CASSGSGTGELFF. CDR3 nucleotides: TGCGCCAGCAGCGGCAGTGGGACCGGGGAGCTGTTTTTT.

The chain couples TRBV12-3 or TRBV12-4 to TRBJ2-6; no clear D gene. V was pared by 6 bases and J by 4 bases, with 7 bases between. The CDR3 extends over 13 amino acids. CDR3 nucleotides: TGTGCCAGCAGCTCTCCCGGGGCCAACGTCCTGACTTTC. Amino acid sequence: CASSSPGANVLTF.

The chain employs TRBV6-5 and TRBJ2-1; D not certain. Per the germline V gene, CDR1 is MNHEY and CDR2 is SVGAGI. The CDR3 is made up of 15 amino acids. V was pared by 5 bases and J by 6 bases, with 17 bases between. This chain's CDR3 is CASSTGPYDINEQFF. The CDR3 bases are TGTGCCAGCAGTACCGGGCCCTATGACATCAATGAGCAGTTCTTC.

This sequence joins TRBV11-3 and TRBJ2-6; TRBD1 might be the D (5 bases). Trimming shortened V by 4 bases and J by 0 bases, and 7 bases separated the two germline ends. Germline-derived CDR1 and CDR2 are SGHNT and YENEEA. The CDR3 loop spans 15 amino acids. CDR3 region: CASSSDSSGANVLTF. CDR3 DNA: TGTGCCAGCAGCTCCGACAGCTCTGGGGCCAACGTCCTGACTTTC.

The chain is built from TRBV3-1 (or the pseudogene TRBV3-2) and TRBJ1-1; 8 bases align to TRBD1. The germline V gene encodes CDR1 LGHDT and CDR2 YNNKEL (reference sequence). This CDR3 has 14 amino acids. With 4 bases clipped from V and 8 bases from J, the junction kept 9 bases outside the gene matches. The CDR3 DNA reads TGTGCCAGCAGCCGGGCGGACAGGGCTAACGAAGCTTTCTTT. This encodes CASSRADRANEAFF.

The chain couples TRBV10-1 to TRBJ1-3; D is possibly TRBD1 (6 bases). CDR1 is WNHNN, CDR2 SYGVQD, per germline (reference sequence). V was trimmed by 4 bases and J by 0 bases, leaving 28 bases between them. The CDR3 totals 21 residues. CDR3 amino acids: CASSGLPPGPAWTVSGNTIYF. As DNA, the CDR3 is TGCGCCAGCAGTGGTCTCCCCCCCGGCCCCGCCTGGACAGTCTCTGGAAACACCATATATTTT.

This chain connects TRBV9 to TRBJ2-6; no clear D gene. The CDR3 has 14 residues. The germline gives CDR1 SGDLS, CDR2 YYNGEE. V was clipped by 1 base and J by 3 bases, with 5 bases between them. The chain's CDR3 is CASSVQRGANVLTF. In DNA, the CDR3 is TGTGCCAGCAGCGTACAACGTGGGGCCAACGTCCTGACTTTC.

V gene TRBV7-9 combines with J gene TRBJ2-1; 8 nucleotides align to TRBD2. The V gene end was trimmed by 0 bases and the J gene end by 9 bases; junction bases not matched to a gene: 4. Germline V gives CDR1 SEHNR, CDR2 FQNEAQ (reference sequence). The CDR3 totals 14 residues. The CDR3, as DNA: TGTGCCAGCAGCTTAGCGCAGAGCGGGGGTGAGCAGTTCTTC. Residues: CASSLAQSGGEQFF.

CDR3 coding DNA: TGTGCCAGCAGCCCGCGCCTGACAGGCAATCAGCCCCAGCATTTT. This encodes CASSPRLTGNQPQHF. The rearrangement uses TRBV7-8 and TRBJ1-5; perhaps TRBD1 as D (5 bases). Trimming took off 5 bases at V and 2 bases at J, with 13 bases between the two ends. This CDR3 contains 15 residues. Germline CDR1 is SGHVS and CDR2 is FQNEAQ.

The chain carries TRBV3-1 (or the pseudogene TRBV3-2) and TRBJ2-2; unclear D gene. Germline lookup yields CDR1 LGHDT and CDR2 YNNKEL (reference sequence). Between the trimmed V and J ends, which lost 0 bases and 6 bases, there was a span of 11 bases. The CDR3 sequence is 15 residues long. The CDR3 nucleotides read TGTGCCAGCAGCCAAGATTCCTTGGGGTCCGGGGAGCTGTTTTTT. This codes for CASSQDSLGSGELFF.

V gene TRBV6-2 or TRBV6-3 combines with J gene TRBJ2-1, with D possibly being TRBD1 (6 bases). Germline V gene lookup returns CDR1 MNHEY and CDR2 SVGEGT. This CDR3 is 15 amino acids long. V was cut by 8 bases and J by 0 bases, with 14 bases left in between. The CDR3 is CASRPWTVSYNEQFF. For the CDR3, the DNA is TGTGCCAGCCGCCCCTGGACAGTCTCCTACAATGAGCAGTTCTTC.

The chain links TRBV15 to TRBJ1-4; D ambiguous. This CDR3 region has 17 residues. The V end was cut by 0 bases, the J end by 0 bases, with 11 bases between. CDR1 and CDR2 (germline): LNHNV, YYDKDF (reference sequence). CDR3 bases: TGTGCCACCAGCAGAGAGGCCGGAGCTGCAACTAATGAAAAACTGTTTTTT. It specifies CATSREAGAATNEKLFF.

The chain recombines TRBV12-3 or TRBV12-4 with TRBJ2-3; the D call may be TRBD1 or TRBD2 (6 bases each). This CDR3 comprises 13 residues. Trimming pared 3 bases from V and 5 bases from J, leaving 9 bases between. CDR3 protein: CASSFEGGDTQYF. The DNA of the CDR3 is TGTGCCAGCAGTTTCGAGGGGGGAGATACGCAGTATTTT.

The chain has TRBV2 and TRBJ1-2; tentatively, D is TRBD1 (6 bases). CDR3 length: 15 residues. Looked up from germline, CDR1 is SNHLY and CDR2 is FYNNEI. Trimming cost V 4 bases and J 2 bases, with 14 bases left between them. For the CDR3, the DNA is TGTGCCAGCAGTGTTAGCCCCGGACAGAACTATGGCTACACCTTC. This encodes CASSVSPGQNYGYTF.

This sequence joins TRBV7-8 and TRBJ2-2, with no clear D. The ends were cut back, 1 base at V and 0 bases at J, with 9 bases in the middle. Looked up from germline, CDR1 is SGHVS and CDR2 is FQNEAQ. This CDR3 has 16 residues. CDR3 in amino acids: CASSLDPFANTGELFF. The CDR3 DNA sequence: TGTGCCAGCAGCTTAGATCCATTCGCGAACACCGGGGAGCTGTTTTTT.

This clone has just one count. Other DNA sequences in the sample encode the same CDR3. V usage is TRBV28 and J usage is TRBJ2-7; D unresolved. V lost 1 base to trimming and J lost 1 base, with 2 bases between them. The CDR3 runs to 12 residues. Germline lookup yields CDR1 MDHEN and CDR2 SYDVKM. The CDR3 region has the DNA TGTGCCAGCAGTTTATCGTCCTACGAGCAGTACTTC. Translating it yields CASSLSSYEQYF.

This rearrangement joins TRBV19 to TRBJ1-2; 7 positions agree with TRBD1. V was pared by 9 bases and J by 4 bases, with 11 bases of the junction left unmatched. CDR3 length: 14 amino acids. CDR1 is LNHDA, CDR2 SQIVND, per germline (reference sequence). The CDR3 here is CASGRDRGIYGYTF. The CDR3 DNA reads as TGTGCCAGCGGCCGGGACAGAGGTATCTATGGCTACACCTTC.

The rearrangement links TRBV20-1 to TRBJ1-4; 8 positions match TRBD1. Looked up from germline, CDR1 is DFQATT and CDR2 is SNEGSKA (reference sequence). The J segment lost 0 bases and the V segment lost 3 bases, leaving 6 bases of the junction unmatched. The CDR3 covers 16 residues. CDR3 protein: CSASLRGRATNEKLFF. The CDR3 region has the DNA TGCAGTGCTAGTCTCAGGGGGCGAGCAACTAATGAAAAACTGTTTTTT.

The chain uses TRBV3-1 (or the pseudogene TRBV3-2) and TRBJ2-5; no reliable D call. Germline V gene data show CDR1 as LGHDT and CDR2 as YNNKEL (reference sequence). The CDR3 extends over 17 amino acids. V was cut by 5 bases and J by 2 bases, with 21 bases left in between. CDR3 sequence (DNA): TGTGCCAGCAGCGTCAGACGGAGATTACTACTACAAGAGACCCAGTACTTC. Protein: CASSVRRRLLLQETQYF.

The chain has TRBV7-3 and TRBJ2-3, with D perhaps TRBD1 (6 bases). This CDR3 comprises 14 residues. Trimming removed 3 bases from V and 4 bases from J, with 11 bases in between. The germline gives CDR1 SGHTA, CDR2 FQGTGA. The CDR3 here is CASSFRGRADTQYF. The CDR3 region has the DNA TGTGCCAGCAGCTTCAGGGGACGGGCAGATACGCAGTATTTT.

This sequence joins TRBV6-1 and TRBJ2-1; D perhaps matches TRBD1 (6 bases). Trimming stripped 0 bases from V and 9 bases from J, with 15 bases between. The germline V gene has CDR1 MNHNS and CDR2 SASEGT. The CDR3 loop spans 15 amino acids. CDR3 coding DNA: TGTGCCAGCAGTGAAGCGATGGTGGGGGCAGGTGAGCAGTTCTTC. Its protein product is CASSEAMVGAGEQFF.

This sequence joins TRBV19 and TRBJ1-1, with D tentatively TRBD1 (5 bases). The CDR3 runs 14 residues. Germline V lookup: CDR1 LNHDA, CDR2 SQIVND (reference sequence). Between the trimmed V and J ends, which lost 3 bases and 4 bases, there was a span of 12 bases. As DNA, the CDR3 is TGTGCCAGTAGTATGGGGGGTTTTGGCACTGAAGCTTTCTTT. Amino acids: CASSMGGFGTEAFF.